The 32 T cell receptor beta chains given below trace back to one sample, sequenced in a study of T cell responses to AZD1222 COVID-19 vaccine. Some clones are missing from TCRdb's copy, which holds only in-frame ones; the method was immunoSEQ multiplex PCR. This sample has 100,000 or so clones, with 75% to 95% found just once. The sequencing here drew on peripheral blood, taken 28 days after the second AZD1222 dose. These receptors came from an adult who received the AZD1222 COVID-19 vaccine.

The chain joins TRBV27 to TRBJ1-2; D is undetermined. From germline, CDR1 is MNHEY and CDR2 SMNVEV (reference sequence). V dropped 3 bases and J dropped 2 bases, with 7 bases sitting between them. CDR3 length: 13 amino acids. CDR3 bases: TGTGCCAGCAGTTTCCCGGGGAACTATGGCTACACCTTC. Its translation is CASSFPGNYGYTF.

The sample holds a few counts of this clone. V and J are TRBV30 and TRBJ1-1, with D perhaps TRBD1 (5 bases). The CDR3 has 14 amino acids. Trimming left V 2 bases short and J 3 bases short, with 13 bases between. From germline, CDR1 is GTSNPN and CDR2 SVGIG (reference sequence). CDR3 sequence (DNA): TGTGCCTGGAGTACAGGTGTAGGGCACACTGAAGCTTTCTTT. Amino acids: CAWSTGVGHTEAFF.

This chain connects TRBV5-8 to TRBJ2-7, with D perhaps being TRBD1 or TRBD2 (6 bases each). The CDR3 runs 15 residues. The V end lost 3 bases, the J end lost 4 bases, and 17 bases lay between the germline ends. Germline V gene data show CDR1 as SGHTS and CDR2 as YDEGEE. The CDR3 protein is CASSWGAGRLYEQYF. CDR3 in DNA: TGTGCCAGCAGCTGGGGGGCAGGGAGATTATACGAGCAGTACTTC. Drawing the rest from reference TRBV5-8 and TRBJ2-7, the complete variable domain is EAGVTQSPTHLIKTRGQQATLRCSPISGHTSVYWYQQALGLGLQFLLWYDEGEERNRGNFPPRFSGRQFPNYSSELNVNALELEDSALYLCASSWGAGRLYEQYFGPGTRLTVT.

This chain links TRBV6-5 with TRBJ1-1; D not resolved. The CDR3 is made up of 13 amino acids. Trimming stripped 0 bases from V and 0 bases from J, with 2 bases between. The germline V gene has CDR1 MNHEY and CDR2 SVGAGI. CDR3 coding DNA: TGTGCCAGCAGTTACTCAGTGAACACTGAAGCTTTCTTT. It codes for CASSYSVNTEAFF.

The chain links TRBV14 to TRBJ2-2; TRBD2 matches at 12 bases. This CDR3 has 19 residues. V shed 5 bases and J 6 bases; nucleotides not matched to a gene: 16. Looked up from germline, CDR1 is SGHDN and CDR2 is FVKESK. Here the CDR3 DNA reads TGTGCCAGCAGCAATCCAAGGACTAGCGGGAATAATTGGGCCGGGGAGCTGTTTTTT. Translation gives CASSNPRTSGNNWAGELFF.

CDR3 nucleotide sequence: TGCGCCAGTGGTGACAGGGTGGGCACTGAAGCTTTCTTT. Protein product: CASGDRVGTEAFF. This sequence joins TRBV5-1 and TRBJ1-1, with 7 bases aligning to TRBD1. The trim removed 8 bases at V and 4 bases at J, leaving 8 bases unmatched. The germline V gene has CDR1 SGHRS and CDR2 YFSETQ. The CDR3 is 13 residues long.

The rearrangement joins TRBV18 to TRBJ1-5; 9 bases fit TRBD1. The CDR3 length is 18 residues. The V and J ends lost 3 bases and 4 bases, in that order; junction bases with no gene match: 13. Germline V lookup: CDR1 KGHSH, CDR2 LQKENI. The CDR3, as DNA: TGTGCCAGCTCACCTTCCGACCTAAGGGACAGGGTAAATCAGCCCCAGCATTTT. This codes for CASSPSDLRDRVNQPQHF.

This chain joins TRBV11-2 and TRBJ2-2; 8 nucleotides align to TRBD1. Trimming took 8 bases from V and 7 from J; bases not matched to a gene: 6. The CDR3 is 13 amino acids. The V gene's germline CDR1 is SGHAT and CDR2 FQNNGV. CDR3 DNA sequence: TGTGCCAGCGACAGGGGTAGAGTCGGGGAGCTGTTTTTT. It yields the protein CASDRGRVGELFF.

The chain uses TRBV29-1 and TRBJ1-1; no definite D call. Germline V gene lookup returns CDR1 SQVTM and CDR2 ANQGSEA. The CDR3 extends over 12 amino acids. V dropped 1 base and J dropped 2 bases, with 5 bases sitting between them. Written as DNA, the CDR3 is TGCAGCGTTGAAGGAGCCAACACTGAAGCTTTCTTT. It codes for CSVEGANTEAFF.

The gene calls are TRBV29-1 and TRBJ1-2; possible D gene TRBD1, 5 bases. The CDR3 is made up of 13 amino acids. Germline lookup yields CDR1 SQVTM and CDR2 ANQGSEA. The ends were cut back, 3 bases at V and 0 bases at J, with 8 bases in the middle. DNA for the CDR3: TGCAGCGTTGAGGGGACTCCTAACTATGGCTACACCTTC. Translated: CSVEGTPNYGYTF. Complete variable domain (other parts from reference TRBV29-1 and TRBJ1-2): SAVISQKPSRDICQRGTSLTIQCQVDSQVTMMFWYRQQPGQSLTLIATANQGSEATYESGFVIDKFPISRPNLTFSTLTVSNMSPEDSSIYLCSVEGTPNYGYTFGSGTRLTVV.

This chain links TRBV5-1 with TRBJ2-3; D is undetermined. In germline, CDR1 is SGHRS, CDR2 YFSETQ. Trimming took off 0 bases at V and 4 bases at J, with 3 bases between the two ends. This CDR3 is 12 amino acids long. DNA of the CDR3: TGCGCCAGCAGCTTGGAATCAGATACGCAGTATTTT. The encoded protein is CASSLESDTQYF.

The chain links TRBV7-2 to TRBJ1-2, with unresolved D. From germline, CDR1 is SGHTA and CDR2 FQGNSA. The CDR3 spans 14 residues. Trimming took off 5 bases at V and 6 bases at J, with 16 bases between the two ends. DNA of the CDR3: TGTGCCAGCAGCCTGGGCCCTAGTAGGGATGGCTACACCTTC. Translation: CASSLGPSRDGYTF.

The V gene is TRBV11-3, the J gene TRBJ2-7; 7 bases are shared with TRBD2. After removal of 1 base from V and 5 bases from J, the junction contained 5 bases not matched to a gene. CDR1 and CDR2 (germline): SGHNT, YENEEA. The CDR3 loop spans 14 amino acids. The CDR3 sequence: CASSLGGSEDEQYF. The CDR3 DNA is TGTGCCAGCAGCTTAGGCGGGAGTGAGGACGAGCAGTACTTC.

The table lists this clone with a count of one. V gene TRBV4-1 combines with J gene TRBJ2-7; 7 bases align to TRBD1. This CDR3 is built from 13 residues. CDR1 is MGHRA, CDR2 YSYEKL, per germline. V shed 0 bases and J 4 bases; nucleotides not matched to a gene: 0. The DNA for the CDR3 is TGCGCCAGCAGCCAAGACAGGGGGTACGAGCAGTACTTC. This translates into CASSQDRGYEQYF.

The rearrangement joins TRBV20-1 to TRBJ2-7; 9 positions agree with TRBD2. Germline V gene lookup returns CDR1 DFQATT and CDR2 SNEGSKA (reference sequence). The junction had 8 bases not matched to a gene; V was cut back by 3 bases and J by 5 bases. The length of the CDR3 is 14 residues. DNA of the CDR3: TGCAGTGCTAGTGAGCGGGAGGCCTCTGACGAGCAGTACTTC. Translation: CSASEREASDEQYF.

The rearrangement links TRBV28 to TRBJ2-1, with 8 nucleotides matching TRBD2. The CDR3 is 14 residues long. Germline values: CDR1 MDHEN, CDR2 SYDVKM. V was clipped by 7 bases and J by 5 bases; unmatched bases: 7. This CDR3 is CASMVSGRDNEQFF. CDR3 DNA sequence: TGTGCCAGCATGGTAAGCGGGAGAGACAATGAGCAGTTCTTC. The full variable domain, rest sourced from reference TRBV28 and TRBJ2-1, is DVKVTQSSRYLVKRTGEKVFLECVQDMDHENMFWYRQDPGLGLRLIYFSYDVKMKEKGDIPEGYSVSREKKERFSLILESASTNQTSMYLCASMVSGRDNEQFFGPGTRLTVL.

V is TRBV6-1 and J is TRBJ2-5; D ambiguous. CDR3 length: 11 amino acids. V gave up 3 bases and J gave up 8 bases, with 7 bases separating them. Per the germline V gene, CDR1 is MNHNS and CDR2 is SASEGT. CDR3: CASSDSPTQYF. The CDR3 DNA sequence: TGTGCCAGCAGTGATTCCCCAACCCAGTACTTC.

A single count supports this clone. The V gene is TRBV5-1, the J gene TRBJ1-4, with 7 bases matching TRBD1. The CDR3 sequence is 15 residues long. CDR1 SGHRS and CDR2 YFSETQ come from the germline V gene. V dropped 3 bases and J dropped 5; count of bases not matched to a gene: 7. This CDR3 reads CASSSLGQPNEKLFF. For the CDR3, the DNA is TGCGCCAGCAGCTCATTGGGACAGCCAAATGAAAAACTGTTTTTT.

The rearrangement joins TRBV6-6 to TRBJ1-4; D is perhaps TRBD1 (6 bases). V lost 0 bases and J 8 bases, leaving 7 bases between the germline ends. The length of the CDR3 is 13 residues. CDR1 is MNHNY, CDR2 SVGAGI, per germline (reference sequence). The CDR3 reads CASSYSRGEKLFF. The CDR3 nucleotides are TGTGCCAGCAGTTACTCCAGGGGAGAAAAACTGTTTTTT.

The chain is built from TRBV5-1 and TRBJ1-2; the D gene is possibly TRBD1 (5 bases). The V end lost 3 bases, the J end lost 4 bases, and 10 bases lay between the germline ends. CDR1 and CDR2 from the germline V gene are SGHRS and YFSETQ. This CDR3 has 13 residues. The CDR3 nucleotides read TGCGCCAGCAGCTCCCCCGGGGCCTATGGCTACACCTTC. It specifies CASSSPGAYGYTF.

The table lists this clone with a count of one. J is TRBJ2-3 and V is TRBV6-4; TRBD2 matches 8 bases. Germline CDR1 MRHNA, CDR2 SNTAGT. V shed 3 bases, J shed 1 base, and the junction held 0 bases outside the gene matches. The CDR3 has 14 residues. CDR3 coding DNA: TGTGCCAGCAGTGAGCGGGGGGGCACAGATACGCAGTATTTT. Translation gives CASSERGGTDTQYF.

This clone appeared a single time. The chain links TRBV19 to TRBJ1-5; the D gene is possibly TRBD1 (5 bases). This CDR3 has 14 amino acids. The V gene's germline CDR1 is LNHDA and CDR2 SQIVND (reference sequence). V lost 7 bases, J lost 4 bases, and 14 bases lay in between. This chain's CDR3 is CASTAGRENQPQHF. CDR3 nucleotides: TGTGCCAGTACTGCGGGGCGCGAGAATCAGCCCCAGCATTTT.

The chain recombines TRBV4-1 with TRBJ2-2; 11 nucleotides align to TRBD2. Germline V gene data show CDR1 as MGHRA and CDR2 as YSYEKL. The CDR3 loop spans 20 amino acids. The V gene end was trimmed by 1 base and the J gene end by 0 bases; junction bases not matched to a gene: 10. CDR3: CASSQGASGGYRANTGELFF. In DNA, the CDR3 is TGCGCCAGCAGCCAAGGGGCTAGCGGGGGGTATAGAGCGAACACCGGGGAGCTGTTTTTT.

There are a few counts of this clone. The chain recombines TRBV11-2 with TRBJ2-2; D possibly corresponds to TRBD2 (5 bases). This CDR3 comprises 15 residues. Germline lookup yields CDR1 SGHAT and CDR2 FQNNGV. Deletions cut 5 bases from V and 3 bases from J, with 13 bases between. The CDR3 DNA reads TGTGCCAGCAGCATCCGGACCGGGGACACCGGGGAGCTGTTTTTT. Translated, it gives CASSIRTGDTGELFF.

This clone appeared once. The J gene is TRBJ1-1, the V gene TRBV6-1; D may be TRBD1 (5 bases). V was clipped by 2 bases and J by 1 base, with 11 bases between them. The CDR3 spans 15 residues. The V gene's germline CDR1 is MNHNS and CDR2 SASEGT. The DNA for the CDR3 is TGTGCCAGCAGTGAATACACGGGGGGGAACACTGAAGCTTTCTTT. Protein sequence: CASSEYTGGNTEAFF.

The rearrangement joins TRBV13 to TRBJ1-1; maybe TRBD1 (6 bases). Germline CDR1 is PRHDT and CDR2 is FYEKMQ (reference sequence). Deletions cut 6 bases from V and 4 bases from J, with 15 bases between. This CDR3 is built from 14 residues. The CDR3 spells CASSLFSRGTEAFF. Here the CDR3 DNA reads TGTGCCAGCAGTTTGTTTTCCAGGGGCACTGAAGCTTTCTTT.

This rearrangement joins TRBV24-1 to TRBJ2-2, with D uncertain. Germline CDR1 reads KGHDR; CDR2 reads SFDVKD. V lost 0 bases and J 6 bases, leaving 7 bases between the germline ends. The CDR3 sequence is 14 residues long. CDR3 protein: CATSDLSGAGELFF. The CDR3 DNA follows: TGTGCCACCAGTGATTTGTCGGGCGCCGGGGAGCTGTTTTTT.

CDR3 region: CATRDRYYGYTF. The CDR3 nucleotides are TGTGCCACTCGGGACAGATACTATGGCTACACCTTC. The gene calls are TRBV3-1 (or the pseudogene TRBV3-2) and TRBJ1-2; 7 positions match TRBD1. V lost 10 bases and J lost 3; bases outside the gene matches: 5. CDR1 is LGHDT, CDR2 YNNKEL, per germline (reference sequence). The CDR3 runs to 12 residues.

The genes are TRBV28 and TRBJ1-2; D might be TRBD1 (6 bases). The germline V and J ends were trimmed by 6 bases and 7 bases, with 12 bases remaining between them. CDR1 is MDHEN and CDR2 is SYDVKM in the germline V gene. This CDR3 comprises 12 residues. The CDR3 DNA follows: TGTGCCAGCAGAAGGGGGGCAATTGGCTACACCTTC. This translates into CASRRGAIGYTF.

CDR3 bases: TGTGCCAGTAGTAGCGGGAGGGCCAAAAACATTCAGTACTTC. Translated: CASSSGRAKNIQYF. This rearrangement joins TRBV19 to TRBJ2-4; 8 bases line up with TRBD2. CDR3 length: 14 amino acids. CDR1 and CDR2 (germline): LNHDA, SQIVND (reference sequence). The junction had 0 bases not matched to a gene; V was cut back by 4 bases and J by 1 base.

The rearrangement uses TRBV6-5 and TRBJ1-1; the D gene is possibly TRBD1 (6 bases). The CDR3 is 14 amino acids. Trimming pared 6 bases from V and 3 bases from J, leaving 14 bases between. CDR1 is MNHEY, CDR2 SVGAGI, per germline. This CDR3 is CASSVIRGDTEAFF. The CDR3 coding sequence is TGTGCCAGCAGCGTCATAAGGGGGGACACTGAAGCTTTCTTT.

The chain combines TRBV5-1 with TRBJ1-1; D is uncertain. Trimming left V 4 bases short and J 10 bases short, with 17 bases between. Germline V CDR1 and CDR2: SGHRS, YFSETQ. This CDR3 has 13 residues. The DNA of the CDR3 is TGCGCCAGCAGCCAAGACCTTACCGAGGGAGCTTTCTTT. Encoded protein: CASSQDLTEGAFF.